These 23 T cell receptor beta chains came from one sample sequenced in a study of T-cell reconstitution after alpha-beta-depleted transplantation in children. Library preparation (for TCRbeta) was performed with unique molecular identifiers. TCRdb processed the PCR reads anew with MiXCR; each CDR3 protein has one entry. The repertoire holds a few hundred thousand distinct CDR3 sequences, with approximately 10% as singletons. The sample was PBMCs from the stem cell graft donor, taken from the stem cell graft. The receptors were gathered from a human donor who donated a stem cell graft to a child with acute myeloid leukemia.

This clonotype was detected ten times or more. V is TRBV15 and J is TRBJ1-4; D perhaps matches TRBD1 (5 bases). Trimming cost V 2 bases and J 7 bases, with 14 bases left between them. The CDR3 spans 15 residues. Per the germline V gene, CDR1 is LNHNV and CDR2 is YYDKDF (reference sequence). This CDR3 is CATSRPQGSPEKLFF. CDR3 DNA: TGTGCCACCAGCAGACCCCAGGGTAGCCCTGAAAAACTGTTTTTT.

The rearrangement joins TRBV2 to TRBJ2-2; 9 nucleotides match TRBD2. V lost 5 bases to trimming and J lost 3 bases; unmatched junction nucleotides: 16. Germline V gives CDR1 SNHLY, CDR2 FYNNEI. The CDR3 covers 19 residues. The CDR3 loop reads CASSPRVWRGGWDTGELFF. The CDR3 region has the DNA TGTGCCAGCAGTCCCCGAGTATGGCGGGGGGGCTGGGACACCGGGGAGCTGTTTTTT.

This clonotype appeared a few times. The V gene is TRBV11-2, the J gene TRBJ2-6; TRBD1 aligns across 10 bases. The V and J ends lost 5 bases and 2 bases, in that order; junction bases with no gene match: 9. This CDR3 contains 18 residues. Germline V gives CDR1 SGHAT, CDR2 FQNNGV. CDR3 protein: CASSPRDRGSPGANVLTF. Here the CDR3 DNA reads TGTGCCAGCAGCCCAAGGGACAGGGGCTCTCCTGGGGCCAACGTCCTGACTTTC.

CDR3 region: CASSIAGDEQFF. The CDR3 nucleotides are TGTGCCAGTAGTATCGCGGGGGATGAGCAGTTCTTC. V is TRBV19 and J is TRBJ2-1; TRBD2 matches 7 bases. The germline CDR1 and CDR2 sequences are LNHDA and SQIVND (reference sequence). The CDR3 covers 12 residues. V gave up 3 bases and J gave up 8 bases; unmatched junction bases: 1. Variable domain in full (rest from reference TRBV19 and TRBJ2-1): DGGITQSPKYLFRKEGQNVTLSCEQNLNHDAMYWYRQDPGQGLRLIYYSQIVNDFQKGDIAEGYSVSREKKESFPLTVTSAQKNPTAFYLCASSIAGDEQFFGPGTRLTVL.

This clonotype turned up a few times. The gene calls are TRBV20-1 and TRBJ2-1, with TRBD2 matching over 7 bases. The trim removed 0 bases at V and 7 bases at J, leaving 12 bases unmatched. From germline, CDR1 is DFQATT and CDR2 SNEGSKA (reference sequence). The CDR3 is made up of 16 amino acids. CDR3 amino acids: CSARDLAGDWWNEQFF. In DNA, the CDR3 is TGCAGTGCTAGAGATTTGGCGGGGGACTGGTGGAATGAGCAGTTCTTC.

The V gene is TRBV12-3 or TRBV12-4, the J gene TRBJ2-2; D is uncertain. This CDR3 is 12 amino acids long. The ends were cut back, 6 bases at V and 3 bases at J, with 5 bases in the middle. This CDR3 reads CASRVYTGELFF. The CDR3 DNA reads TGTGCCAGCAGAGTATACACCGGGGAGCTGTTTTTT.

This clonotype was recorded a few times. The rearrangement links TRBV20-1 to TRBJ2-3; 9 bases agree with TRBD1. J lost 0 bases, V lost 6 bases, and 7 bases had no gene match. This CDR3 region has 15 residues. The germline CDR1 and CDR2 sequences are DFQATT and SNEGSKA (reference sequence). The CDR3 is CSAENRGQSTDTQYF. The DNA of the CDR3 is TGCAGTGCGGAAAACAGGGGGCAGAGCACAGATACGCAGTATTTT.

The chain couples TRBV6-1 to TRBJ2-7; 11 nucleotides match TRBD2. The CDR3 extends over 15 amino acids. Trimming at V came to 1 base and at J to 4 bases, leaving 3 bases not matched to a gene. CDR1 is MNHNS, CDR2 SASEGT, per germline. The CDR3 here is CASSEVAGGWYEQYF. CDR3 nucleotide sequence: TGTGCCAGCAGTGAAGTAGCGGGAGGGTGGTACGAGCAGTACTTC.

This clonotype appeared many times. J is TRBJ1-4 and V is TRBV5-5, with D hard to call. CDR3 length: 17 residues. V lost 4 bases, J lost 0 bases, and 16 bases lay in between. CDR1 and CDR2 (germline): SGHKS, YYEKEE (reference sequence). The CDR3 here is CASSPLVGQSTNEKLFF. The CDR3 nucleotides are TGTGCCAGCAGCCCGCTGGTCGGGCAGTCAACTAATGAAAAACTGTTTTTT. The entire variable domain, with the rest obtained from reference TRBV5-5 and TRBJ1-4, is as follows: DAGVTQSPTHLIKTRGQQVTLRCSPISGHKSVSWYQQVLGQGPQFIFQYYEKEERGRGNFPDRFSARQFPNYSSELNVNALLLGDSALYLCASSPLVGQSTNEKLFFGSGTQLSVL.

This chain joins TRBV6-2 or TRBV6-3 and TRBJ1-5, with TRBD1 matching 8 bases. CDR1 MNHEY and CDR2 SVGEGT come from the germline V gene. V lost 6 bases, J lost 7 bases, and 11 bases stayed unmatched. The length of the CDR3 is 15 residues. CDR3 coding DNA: TGTGCCAGCAGCCAGCCAGGGGGCGCGAAACAGCCCCAGCATTTT. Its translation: CASSQPGGAKQPQHF.

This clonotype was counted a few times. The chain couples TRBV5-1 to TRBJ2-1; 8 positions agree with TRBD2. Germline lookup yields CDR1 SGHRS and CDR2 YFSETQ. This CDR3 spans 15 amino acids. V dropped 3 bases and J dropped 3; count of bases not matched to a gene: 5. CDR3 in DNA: TGCGCCAGCAGCTCCCTACTAGCGGTCTACAATGAGCAGTTCTTC. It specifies CASSSLLAVYNEQFF. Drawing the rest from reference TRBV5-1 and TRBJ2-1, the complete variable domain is KAGVTQTPRYLIKTRGQQVTLSCSPISGHRSVSWYQQTPGQGLQFLFEYFSETQRNKGNFPGRFSGRQFSNSRSEMNVSTLELGDSALYLCASSSLLAVYNEQFFGPGTRLTVL.

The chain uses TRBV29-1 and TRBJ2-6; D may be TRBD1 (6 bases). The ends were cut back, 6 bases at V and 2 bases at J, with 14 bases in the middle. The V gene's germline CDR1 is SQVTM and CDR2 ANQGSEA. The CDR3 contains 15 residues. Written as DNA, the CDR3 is TGCAGCGTAGCATCGGACAGAACTGGGGCCAACGTCCTGACTTTC. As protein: CSVASDRTGANVLTF.

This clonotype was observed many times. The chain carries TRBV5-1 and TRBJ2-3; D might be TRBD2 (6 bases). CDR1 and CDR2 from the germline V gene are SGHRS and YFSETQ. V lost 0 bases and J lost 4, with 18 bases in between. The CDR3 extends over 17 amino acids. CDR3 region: CASSLEERRGRADTQYF. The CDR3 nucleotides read TGCGCCAGCAGCTTGGAGGAGAGGCGGGGTAGAGCAGATACGCAGTATTTT.

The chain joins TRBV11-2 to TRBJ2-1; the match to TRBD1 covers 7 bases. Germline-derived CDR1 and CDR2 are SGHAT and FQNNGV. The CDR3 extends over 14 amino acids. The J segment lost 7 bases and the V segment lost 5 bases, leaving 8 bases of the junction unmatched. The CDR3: CASSAPGQRNEQFF. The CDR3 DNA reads TGTGCCAGCAGCGCTCCGGGACAGAGAAATGAGCAGTTCTTC.

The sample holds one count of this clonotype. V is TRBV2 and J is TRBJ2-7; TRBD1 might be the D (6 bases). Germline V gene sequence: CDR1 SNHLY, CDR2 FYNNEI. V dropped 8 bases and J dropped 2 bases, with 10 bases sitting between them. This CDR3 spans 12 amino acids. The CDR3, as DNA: TGTGCCAGCGTCAGGGGCACCTACGAGCAGTACGTC. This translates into CASVRGTYEQYV.

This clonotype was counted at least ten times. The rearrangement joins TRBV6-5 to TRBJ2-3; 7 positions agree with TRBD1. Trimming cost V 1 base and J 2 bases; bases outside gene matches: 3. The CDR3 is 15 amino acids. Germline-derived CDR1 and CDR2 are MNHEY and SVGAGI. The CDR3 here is CASSYLGQVTDTQYF. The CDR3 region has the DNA TGTGCCAGCAGTTACTTAGGACAGGTCACAGATACGCAGTATTTT.

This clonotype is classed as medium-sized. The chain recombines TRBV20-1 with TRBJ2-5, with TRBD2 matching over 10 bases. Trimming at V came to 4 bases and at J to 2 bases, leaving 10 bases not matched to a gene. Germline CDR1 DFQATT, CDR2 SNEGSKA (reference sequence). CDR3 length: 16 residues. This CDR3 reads CSATPAASGSQETQYF. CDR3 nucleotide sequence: TGCAGTGCTACCCCTGCTGCTAGCGGGAGTCAAGAGACCCAGTACTTC.

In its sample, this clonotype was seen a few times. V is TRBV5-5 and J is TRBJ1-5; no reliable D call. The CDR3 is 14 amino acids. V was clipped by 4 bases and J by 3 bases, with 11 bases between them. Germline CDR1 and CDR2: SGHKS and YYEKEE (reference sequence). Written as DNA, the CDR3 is TGTGCCAGCAGCCCCGACGGAATCAATCAGCCCCAGCATTTT. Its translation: CASSPDGINQPQHF.

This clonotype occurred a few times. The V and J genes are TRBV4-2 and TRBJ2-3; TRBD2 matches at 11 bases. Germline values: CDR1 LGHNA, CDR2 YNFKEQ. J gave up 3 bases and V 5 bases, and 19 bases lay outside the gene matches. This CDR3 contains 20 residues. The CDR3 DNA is TGTGCCAGCAGCGGCCGGTTGGGTAGCGGGGGGGCCGGAGCAACAGATACGCAGTATTTT. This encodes CASSGRLGSGGAGATDTQYF.

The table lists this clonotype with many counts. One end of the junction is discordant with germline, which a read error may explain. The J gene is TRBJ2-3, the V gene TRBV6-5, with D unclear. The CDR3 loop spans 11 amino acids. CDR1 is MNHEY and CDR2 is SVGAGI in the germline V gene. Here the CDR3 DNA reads TGTGCCAGCACTTACGCGGATACGCAGTATTTT. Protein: CASTYADTQYF.

The CDR3 is CASQSDRDEGYTF. CDR3 bases: TGCGCCAGCCAATCCGACAGGGACGAAGGCTACACCTTC. V and J are TRBV5-1 and TRBJ1-2; 7 bases are shared with TRBD1. This CDR3 is 13 amino acids long. V gave up 7 bases and J gave up 8 bases; unmatched junction bases: 11. Germline V CDR1 and CDR2: SGHRS, YFSETQ.

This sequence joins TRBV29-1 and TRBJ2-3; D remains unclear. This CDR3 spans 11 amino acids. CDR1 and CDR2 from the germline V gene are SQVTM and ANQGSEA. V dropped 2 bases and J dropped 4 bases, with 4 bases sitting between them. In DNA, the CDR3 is TGCAGCGTTGAACCCTCAGATACGCAGTATTTT. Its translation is CSVEPSDTQYF.

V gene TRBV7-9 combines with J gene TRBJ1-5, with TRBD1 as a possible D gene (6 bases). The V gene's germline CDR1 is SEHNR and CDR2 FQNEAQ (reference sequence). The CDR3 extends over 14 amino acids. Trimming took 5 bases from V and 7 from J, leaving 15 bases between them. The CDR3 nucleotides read TGTGCCAGCAGCCCTACAGGGTTTTCGCAGCCCCAGCATTTT. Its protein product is CASSPTGFSQPQHF.